This TCR beta chain is from a study of blood T cell repertoires in COVID-19. Study details: Sites across the United States, Italy and Spain contributed samples from acute and convalescent COVID-19. PBMCs, B-cell-depleted T cells, or T cells provided the cDNA or gDNA that made up the material.

In the study's own analysis: Amplification with reference gene primers provided the estimates of nucleated cell counts. Using immunoSEQ multiplex PCR, the repertoire was profiled, and TCRdb retains in-frame clones only, with some absent. The V and J calls and clone size were taken over from that table, and D and trimming were inferred from the DNA. The sample records 85,000 to 90,000 clones, less than 95% being singletons. The table lists this clone with a count of one. CDR3 size: 17 residues. CDR1 is SGHDT and CDR2 is YYEEEE in the germline V gene. V lost 1 base to trimming and J lost 2 bases; unmatched junction nucleotides: 5.

This rearrangement joins TRBV5-6 to TRBJ2-1; TRBD1 agrees at 11 bases. The sequence was obtained from a human donor with active COVID-19. The donor label of this sample is uncertain. Sequencing used peripheral blood. The CDR3 DNA reads as TGTGCCAGCAGCTTGCGGGACAGGGGGAGAACCTACAATGAGCAGTTCTTC. It is translated as CASSLRDRGRTYNEQFF.